Shown below are 24 T cell receptor beta chains from a single sample sequenced in a study of early T cells in non-severe SARS-CoV-2 infection. TCRdb analysed the 5' RACE reads with MiXCR anew, one entry per CDR3 protein. Among around 19,000 distinct CDR3 sequences listed, 5.9% were seen once. Sequencing used whole blood. The receptors come from an adult who was a healthcare worker with PCR-confirmed SARS-CoV-2 infection or an uninfected control (not recorded which).

The chain uses TRBV7-3 and TRBJ2-1, with 7 bases that match TRBD2. Unmatched junction bases numbered 9, after V lost 3 bases and J lost 7 bases. The germline gives CDR1 SGHTA, CDR2 FQGTGA. The CDR3 is made up of 15 amino acids. CDR3 DNA sequence: TGTGCCAGCAGCTTGGCGGGAGTTCTAGCGAATGAGCAGTTCTTC. This encodes CASSLAGVLANEQFF.

The V call is TRBV10-3, the J call TRBJ2-3, with TRBD2 matching 10 bases. Germline CDR1 ENHRY, CDR2 SYGVKD. The CDR3 consists of 14 residues. With 7 bases clipped from V and 4 bases from J, the junction kept 5 bases outside the gene matches. The CDR3 spells CAIKASGSADTQYF. The CDR3 region has the DNA TGTGCCATCAAGGCTAGCGGGAGTGCAGATACGCAGTATTTT.

This clonotype was counted at least ten times. V is TRBV11-2 and J is TRBJ2-3; TRBD1 matches at 9 bases. J lost 5 bases, V lost 7 bases, and 7 bases had no gene match. The CDR3 sequence is 14 residues long. Germline CDR1 SGHAT, CDR2 FQNNGV. CDR3 nucleotides: TGTGCCAGCACCCACAGGGGGCATGGAGATACGCAGTATTTT. It is translated as CASTHRGHGDTQYF.

In this sample, this clonotype turned up many times. The chain carries TRBV12-3 or TRBV12-4 and TRBJ2-2; 7 bases line up with TRBD1. V shed 5 bases and J 4 bases; nucleotides not matched to a gene: 7. The CDR3 extends over 15 amino acids. CDR3 protein: CASSPAGGPTGELFF. The CDR3 DNA reads as TGTGCCAGCAGTCCCGCAGGGGGTCCCACCGGGGAGCTGTTTTTT.

The sample holds a few counts of this clonotype. The chain links TRBV19 to TRBJ2-3; D may be TRBD1 (6 bases). CDR3 length: 14 amino acids. V lost 6 bases and J lost 2, with 12 bases in between. Germline assignment: CDR1 LNHDA and CDR2 SQIVND (reference sequence). The DNA of the CDR3 is TGTGCCAGTAGATTGACAGGTTCCACAGATACGCAGTATTTT. Its protein product is CASRLTGSTDTQYF.

This clonotype was seen at least ten times. The V call is TRBV18, the J call TRBJ1-5; D uncertain. The CDR3 totals 13 residues. The V gene lost 9 bases and the J gene lost 3 bases, with 12 bases spanning the gap. CDR1 is KGHSH and CDR2 is LQKENI in the germline V gene. CDR3 residues: CASTSITNQPQHF. CDR3 DNA sequence: TGTGCCAGTACCTCAATAACCAATCAGCCCCAGCATTTT.

The V call is TRBV6-1, the J call TRBJ1-4; tentatively, D is TRBD1 (5 bases). V gave up 11 bases and J gave up 7 bases, with 14 bases separating them. This CDR3 region has 12 residues. The germline CDR1 and CDR2 sequences are MNHNS and SASEGT. The CDR3 bases are TGTGCCCTTGGGGGTTTGCTTGAAAAACTGTTTTTT. Translated: CALGGLLEKLFF.

Ten or more counts support this clonotype. The gene calls are TRBV6-5 and TRBJ1-6; possibly TRBD1 for D (6 bases). The CDR3 is 15 residues long. Per the germline V gene, CDR1 is MNHEY and CDR2 is SVGAGI. The V end lost 5 bases, the J end lost 9 bases, and 17 bases lay between the germline ends. CDR3 bases: TGTGCCAGCAGTCAATCCCAACAGGGAGGTTCACCCCTCCACTTT. It is translated as CASSQSQQGGSPLHF.

This clonotype was detected ten times or more. The chain joins TRBV27 to TRBJ2-2, with TRBD2 matching over 13 bases. CDR1 is MNHEY, CDR2 SMNVEV, per germline (reference sequence). The CDR3 spans 19 residues. J lost 3 bases, V lost 3 bases, and 10 bases had no gene match. The CDR3 nucleotides are TGTGCCAGCAGTTTTCTTAAGACTAGCGGGAGGCCGCACACCGGGGAGCTGTTTTTT. This gives the protein CASSFLKTSGRPHTGELFF.

This clonotype showed up just a few times. The chain couples TRBV13 to TRBJ1-3; the match to TRBD1 covers 8 bases. The trim removed 5 bases at V and 8 bases at J, leaving 11 bases unmatched. Looked up from germline, CDR1 is PRHDT and CDR2 is FYEKMQ (reference sequence). The CDR3 has 15 amino acids. CDR3 in amino acids: CASSPNPDREYTIYF. In DNA form, the CDR3 reads TGTGCCAGCAGCCCAAACCCGGACAGGGAGTACACCATATATTTT.

This clonotype was detected many times. The rearrangement uses TRBV27 and TRBJ2-7; D gene unclear. Germline CDR1 reads MNHEY; CDR2 reads SMNVEV (reference sequence). With 5 bases removed from V and 2 bases from J, the gap between germline ends came to 13 bases. The CDR3 has 14 residues. This CDR3 is CASSASVGPYEQYF. In DNA, the CDR3 is TGTGCCAGCAGTGCCTCAGTCGGGCCCTACGAGCAGTACTTC.

With regard to this clonotype: A read error may explain this, as a much larger clone is one base away. CDR3 DNA: TGTGCCATCGATCGGCAGGGGGACGTGGTCGATACGCAGTATTTT. Amino acids: CAIDRQGDVVDTQYF. The chain employs TRBV10-3 and TRBJ2-3; TRBD1 aligns across 7 bases. The CDR3 runs to 15 residues. Trimming took 8 bases from V and 6 from J; bases not matched to a gene: 14. The germline CDR1 and CDR2 sequences are ENHRY and SYGVKD.

This clonotype was detected ten times or more. The CDR3 spells CASSLQVLNEKLFF. The CDR3 DNA reads as TGCGCCAGCAGCCTTCAGGTGTTGAATGAAAAACTGTTTTTT. This chain joins TRBV4-1 and TRBJ1-4, with D unresolved. V lost 4 bases and J lost 5, with 11 bases in between. The V gene's germline CDR1 is MGHRA and CDR2 YSYEKL. This CDR3 comprises 14 residues.

This clonotype has more than one count but fewer than ten. The chain is built from TRBV3-1 and TRBJ2-4; D remains ambiguous. CDR3 length: 13 residues. The germline gives CDR1 LGHDT, CDR2 YNNKEL (reference sequence). With 9 bases removed from V and 0 bases from J, the gap between germline ends came to 9 bases. CDR3 sequence reads: CASSYGAKNIQYF. The DNA of the CDR3 is TGTGCCAGTTCTTATGGAGCCAAAAACATTCAGTACTTC.

This clonotype came up many times. The chain has TRBV10-3 and TRBJ2-7; maybe TRBD1 (6 bases). V was clipped by 11 bases and J by 2 bases, with 16 bases between them. The CDR3 is 13 amino acids. Germline CDR1 ENHRY, CDR2 SYGVKD. For the CDR3, the DNA is TGTGCCGCTGGGACACCCGACCCCTACGAGCAGTACTTC. Amino acid sequence: CAAGTPDPYEQYF.

This clonotype was seen ten or more times. CDR3 nucleotides: TGTGCCAGCAGCCAAGATTGGGGCGCGGAGACCCAGTACTTC. Encoded protein: CASSQDWGAETQYF. The V call is TRBV3-1, the J call TRBJ2-5, with D possibly matching TRBD1 (5 bases). Germline values: CDR1 LGHDT, CDR2 YNNKEL (reference sequence). V lost 0 bases and J 5 bases, leaving 10 bases between the germline ends. CDR3 size: 14 residues.

CDR3 loop: CSVEVMNEQFF. The CDR3, as DNA: TGCAGCGTTGAAGTGATGAATGAGCAGTTCTTC. J is TRBJ2-1 and V is TRBV29-1, with D hard to call. The CDR3 covers 11 residues. The germline CDR1 and CDR2 sequences are SQVTM and ANQGSEA. Trimming pared 1 base from V and 7 bases from J, leaving 5 bases between.

In this sample, this clonotype turned up many times. The rearrangement links TRBV6-6 to TRBJ2-7, with 12 positions matching TRBD1. The CDR3 spans 15 residues. V was pared by 5 bases and J by 7 bases, with 9 bases of the junction left unmatched. The germline CDR1 and CDR2 sequences are MNHNY and SVGAGI (reference sequence). The CDR3: CASSQSRDRGREQYF. The DNA of the CDR3 is TGTGCCAGCAGTCAATCCCGGGACAGGGGGCGAGAGCAGTACTTC.

CDR3 DNA sequence: TGTGCCAGCAGCTTAGCGGGGGGACAGGCGGAAGAGCAGTTCTTC. Translated, it gives CASSLAGGQAEEQFF. This sequence joins TRBV7-9 and TRBJ2-1, with 8 nucleotides matching TRBD1. V lost 0 bases to trimming and J lost 10 bases; unmatched junction nucleotides: 8. Per germline, CDR1 SEHNR and CDR2 FQNEAQ (reference sequence). The CDR3 runs to 15 residues.

This clonotype appeared many times. The V and J genes are TRBV12-3 or TRBV12-4 and TRBJ2-5; no clear D gene. The CDR3 is 14 amino acids. Trimming shortened V by 5 bases and J by 2 bases, and 12 bases separated the two germline ends. The CDR3 DNA reads as TGTGCCAGCAGTCTACTTGCTAGACAAGAGACCCAGTACTTC. Its translation is CASSLLARQETQYF.

The table lists this clonotype with many counts. The chain is built from TRBV19 and TRBJ2-7; TRBD1 matches at 8 bases. The junction had 2 bases not matched to a gene; V was cut back by 4 bases and J by 3 bases. The CDR3 sequence is 13 residues long. The germline V gene has CDR1 LNHDA and CDR2 SQIVND (reference sequence). The CDR3 nucleotides read TGTGCCAGTAGTAAAGGACAGGGCTACGAGCAGTACTTC. It codes for CASSKGQGYEQYF.

In this sample, this clonotype turned up many times. The chain joins TRBV20-1 to TRBJ2-7, with a weak D call TRBD2 (5 bases). This CDR3 comprises 14 residues. V was clipped by 5 bases and J by 3 bases, with 17 bases between them. Per the germline V gene, CDR1 is DFQATT and CDR2 is SNEGSKA (reference sequence). The DNA for the CDR3 is TGCAGTGCTTCCCTCCCGGGGATCAGCTACGAGCAGTACTTC. Translated: CSASLPGISYEQYF.

Comments on this clonotype: Being one base from a much bigger clone, this may be a read error. This sequence joins TRBV18 and TRBJ1-5, with TRBD1 matching over 7 bases. The CDR3 runs 13 residues. Germline loops: CDR1 KGHSH, CDR2 LQKENI. CDR3 loop: CANSGQGNQPQHF. In DNA form, the CDR3 reads TGTGCCAACTCAGGACAGGGCAATCAGCCCCAGCATTTT. The full variable domain, rest sourced from reference TRBV18 and TRBJ1-5, is NAGVMQNPRHLVRRRGQEARLRCSPMKGHSHVYWYRQLPEEGLKFMVYLQKENIIDESGMPKERFSAEFPKEGPSILRIQQVVRGDSAAYFCANSGQGNQPQHFGDGTRLSIL.

This clonotype was detected ten times or more. The chain combines TRBV20-1 with TRBJ2-7; D may be TRBD2 (5 bases). CDR1 is DFQATT and CDR2 is SNEGSKA in the germline V gene (reference sequence). Trimming shortened V by 3 bases and J by 0 bases, and 9 bases separated the two germline ends. The CDR3 consists of 13 residues. This CDR3 is CSARDWSSYEQYF. The CDR3 nucleotides are TGCAGTGCTAGGGACTGGAGCTCCTACGAGCAGTACTTC.